Listed below are T cell receptor beta chains from one sample, sequenced in a study of shared clonotypes between healthy human individuals. Clones were sequenced by immunoSEQ multiplex PCR, and TCRdb holds only the in-frame ones, with some missing. In the table there are more than 1.2 million clones, 97% to 99% of which are singletons. Sequenced sample: naive CD4+ T cells sorted from blood. The receptors come from a man aged 25-45 years in good health. Both conserved end residues are part of each CDR3. A D gene is named only where the DNA matches it firmly.

V gene	J gene	D gene	CDR3 DNA	CDR3 protein
TRBV5-1	TRBJ1-5	TRBD1	TGCGCCAGCAGCTTGGGGCCGGGCTTGGGACAGCAGCCCCAGCATTTT	CASSLGPGLGQQPQHF
TRBV30	TRBJ1-2	TRBD1	TGTGCCTGGATCCGGACAGTTGGACAGGGGGCGGATCGCTATGGCTACACCTTC	CAWIRTVGQGADRYGYTF
TRBV7-2	TRBJ1-1	.	TGTGCCAGCAGCTTATATGGGGGTTTTACTGAAGCTTTCTTT	CASSLYGGFTEAFF
TRBV5-1	TRBJ2-1	TRBD2	TGCGCCAGCATGGACCCAGCGGGAGCCCAGGATGAGCAGTTCTTC	CASMDPAGAQDEQFF
TRBV19	TRBJ2-1	TRBD2	TGTGCCAGTAGTATTCGGCTAGCGGGAGACTTGTACAATGAGCAGTTCTTC	CASSIRLAGDLYNEQFF
TRBV5-1	TRBJ2-1	TRBD2	TGCGCCAGCAGCTTGGCTCTAGCGGAATACAATGAGCAGTTCTTC	CASSLALAEYNEQFF
TRBV18	TRBJ1-5	TRBD1	TGTGCCAGCTCACAACCATATGGACAGGCCTATAGCAATCAGCCCCAGCATTTT	CASSQPYGQAYSNQPQHF
TRBV28	TRBJ1-1	.	TGTGCCAGCAGCCTAGGACAGAAAGGAACTGAAGCTTTCTTT	CASSLGQKGTEAFF
TRBV6-5	TRBJ2-5	.	TGTGCCAGCAGTCGCCTGGGGCAGGGCCAAGAGACCCAGTACTTC	CASSRLGQGQETQYF
TRBV25-1	TRBJ1-5	.	TGTGCCAGCAGTGACCGACAGGTCGATCAGCCCCAGCATTTT	CASSDRQVDQPQHF
TRBV18	TRBJ2-7	TRBD1	TGTGCCAGCTCACTGGGGACAGGGTATATCTACGAGCAGTACTTC	CASSLGTGYIYEQYF
TRBV7-8	TRBJ2-4	.	TGTGCCAGCAGCTCATCTTCGGGCTCCTTCCCGGGCAAAAACATTCAGTACTTC	CASSSSSGSFPGKNIQYF
TRBV28	TRBJ2-5	TRBD1	TGTGCCGGGGCAGGGGGCGGGAAAGAGACCCAGTACTTC	CAGAGGGKETQYF